This TCR beta chain is drawn from a study of cytotoxic CD8 clonotypes in ibrutinib-treated CLL. Study details: Across the patients, approximately ten were relapsed/refractory, some 14 treatment-naive and about 17 IGHV unmutated. The study's findings and limits: Clonality was higher at ibrutinib response and returned toward baseline at progression. Higher circulating CD8+ T-cell counts strongly accompanied higher baseline clonality, above age-matched healthy donors. Public clonotypes, rarely seen, contracted or held steady on treatment.

V was clipped by 4 bases and J by 10 bases, with 13 bases between them. Germline V gene data show CDR1 as MDHEN and CDR2 as SYDVKM. CDR3 length: 12 residues. Concerning this clone itself: Antigen unknown.

Data came from immunoSEQ multiplex PCR; TCRdb stores just in-frame clones and leaves some out. The sample contains about 130,000 clones, around 85% of which appear only once. The V and J genes are TRBV28 and TRBJ1-1; D might be TRBD1 (5 bases). This clonotype was obtained from a human donor with chronic lymphocytic leukemia. Here the sequenced sample was PBMCs, taken after 24 months of ibrutinib treatment. CDR3 protein: CASSWTHRIAFF. The CDR3 nucleotides read TGTGCCAGCAGTTGGACACACCGGATAGCTTTCTTT.